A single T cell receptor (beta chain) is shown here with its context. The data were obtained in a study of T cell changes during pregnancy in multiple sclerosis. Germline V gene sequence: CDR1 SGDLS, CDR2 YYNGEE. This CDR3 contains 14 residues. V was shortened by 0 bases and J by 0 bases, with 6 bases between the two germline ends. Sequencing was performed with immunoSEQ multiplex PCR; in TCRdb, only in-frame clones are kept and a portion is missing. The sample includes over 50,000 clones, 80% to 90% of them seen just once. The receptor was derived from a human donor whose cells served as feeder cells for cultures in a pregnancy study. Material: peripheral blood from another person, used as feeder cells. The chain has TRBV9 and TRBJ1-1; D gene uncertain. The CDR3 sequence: CASSVAGLNTEAFF. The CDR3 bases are TGTGCCAGCAGCGTAGCTGGACTGAACACTGAAGCTTTCTTT.